The 12 T cell receptor beta chains below all came from one sample that was sequenced in a study of CD8+ T cells in alopecia areata. Regarding treatment: oral pan-JAK inhibitor, 5-10 mg twice daily. Investigators isolated RNA and reverse transcribed it into cDNA to act as the sequencing template. Data came from immunoSEQ multiplex PCR; TCRdb stores just in-frame clones and leaves some out. The data hold about 140,000 clones, with roughly 80% observed a single time. The material sequenced was CD8+ T cells sorted from blood, taken at week 4, from a patient treated with tofacitinib. Receptor source: a human donor with alopecia areata.

This clone was seen a few times. This chain joins TRBV7-9 and TRBJ2-5, with 8 positions matching TRBD2. This CDR3 has 14 amino acids. Germline CDR1 and CDR2: SEHNR and FQNEAQ (reference sequence). V was pared by 5 bases and J by 3 bases, with 5 bases of the junction left unmatched. The CDR3 nucleotides are TGTGCCAGCAGCCCCGGGACTAGGAAAGAGACCCAGTACTTC. Amino acid sequence: CASSPGTRKETQYF.

This rearrangement joins TRBV11-2 to TRBJ2-1; TRBD1 might be the D (6 bases). Germline lookup yields CDR1 SGHAT and CDR2 FQNNGV. The length of the CDR3 is 14 residues. V was shortened by 8 bases and J by 0 bases, with 11 bases between the two germline ends. This CDR3 reads CASGQGSSYNEQFF. CDR3 DNA: TGTGCCAGCGGGCAGGGGAGCTCCTACAATGAGCAGTTCTTC.

The chain recombines TRBV2 with TRBJ2-1; 11 positions match TRBD2. The CDR3 sequence is 15 residues long. Per germline, CDR1 SNHLY and CDR2 FYNNEI. With 5 bases clipped from V and 15 bases from J, the junction kept 15 bases outside the gene matches. The CDR3 DNA reads as TGTGCCAGCAGTCCTGATCATAGCGGGGGGGCCGATCGGTTCTTC. Translated, it gives CASSPDHSGGADRFF.

V is TRBV7-9 and J is TRBJ2-3, with D possibly TRBD1 on 5 matching bases. The CDR3 extends over 13 amino acids. The germline V gene encodes CDR1 SEHNR and CDR2 FQNEAQ (reference sequence). Trimming pared 6 bases from V and 1 base from J, leaving 8 bases between. This chain's CDR3 is CASREGGTDTQYF. The DNA for the CDR3 is TGTGCCAGCAGAGAAGGGGGCACAGATACGCAGTATTTT.

V gene TRBV5-6 combines with J gene TRBJ2-3; D tentatively fits TRBD1 or TRBD2 (6 bases each). The CDR3 runs 15 residues. Germline values: CDR1 SGHDT, CDR2 YYEEEE. The V end was cut by 3 bases, the J end by 2 bases, with 13 bases between. The CDR3 DNA is TGTGCCAGCAGCTACGGGGGCCACTACACAGATACGCAGTATTTT. This encodes CASSYGGHYTDTQYF.

This chain links TRBV7-2 with TRBJ2-1; the match to TRBD1 covers 9 bases. V shed 4 bases, J shed 4 bases, and the junction held 14 bases outside the gene matches. This CDR3 has 18 amino acids. CDR1 SGHTA and CDR2 FQGNSA come from the germline V gene. The CDR3 DNA reads as TGTGCCAGCAGCTCTGGAGGGGTTCGGGACAGGGATTACAATGAGCAGTTCTTC. Translating gives CASSSGGVRDRDYNEQFF.

This clone was seen a handful of times. This chain links TRBV7-8 with TRBJ2-1; 7 nucleotides line up with TRBD1. The V and J ends lost 1 base and 9 bases, in that order; junction bases with no gene match: 3. The germline gives CDR1 SGHVS, CDR2 FQNEAQ. This CDR3 has 13 amino acids. The CDR3 is CASSLDTGVEQFF. The CDR3, as DNA: TGTGCCAGCAGCTTAGATACAGGGGTTGAGCAGTTCTTC. The full variable domain, completed using reference TRBV7-8 and TRBJ2-1, is GAGVSQSPRYKVAKRGQDVALRCDPISGHVSLFWYQQALGQGPEFLTYFQNEAQLDKSGLPSDRFFAERPEGSVSTLKIQRTQQEDSAVYLCASSLDTGVEQFFGPGTRLTVL.

The rearrangement links TRBV6-5 to TRBJ2-2; no clear D. Germline CDR1 is MNHEY and CDR2 is SVGAGI. This CDR3 is built from 14 residues. V was cut by 5 bases and J by 3 bases, with 10 bases left in between. The CDR3 region is CASSATLDTGELFF. In nucleotides, the CDR3 is TGTGCCAGCAGTGCGACGCTGGACACCGGGGAGCTGTTTTTT.

Comment on this clone: The sample carries other DNA sequences with the same CDR3. V gene TRBV30 combines with J gene TRBJ1-1, with D uncertain. In germline, CDR1 is GTSNPN, CDR2 SVGIG (reference sequence). There are 11 residues in the CDR3. Trimming stripped 4 bases from V and 4 bases from J, with 7 bases between. The CDR3 sequence: CAWTEGTEAFF. The CDR3 bases are TGTGCCTGGACAGAAGGCACTGAAGCTTTCTTT.

This chain links TRBV2 with TRBJ1-1; weak D call: TRBD1 (6 bases). The germline gives CDR1 SNHLY, CDR2 FYNNEI. The CDR3 extends over 13 amino acids. The ends were cut back, 4 bases at V and 5 bases at J, with 11 bases in the middle. The CDR3 sequence: CASSAGDKTEAFF. The CDR3 bases are TGTGCCAGCAGTGCCGGGGACAAAACTGAAGCTTTCTTT.

This clone appeared a few times. CDR3: CASSLGAISGDEQYF. In DNA form, the CDR3 reads TGCGCCAGCAGCTTGGGGGCTATTAGCGGTGACGAGCAGTACTTC. The chain couples TRBV5-1 to TRBJ2-7, with D perhaps matching TRBD2 (6 bases). The CDR3 has 15 amino acids. The ends were cut back, 0 bases at V and 5 bases at J, with 15 bases in the middle. Per germline, CDR1 SGHRS and CDR2 YFSETQ.

The CDR3 spells CASSLLRPYEQYF. DNA of the CDR3: TGTGCCAGCAGCTTATTACGTCCCTACGAGCAGTACTTC. The chain is built from TRBV11-2 and TRBJ2-7; D unresolved. CDR3 length: 13 residues. Trimming stripped 2 bases from V and 2 bases from J, with 7 bases between. In germline, CDR1 is SGHAT, CDR2 FQNNGV. The variable domain in full, completed from reference TRBV11-2 and TRBJ2-7, reads EAGVAQSPRYKIIEKRQSVAFWCNPISGHATLYWYQQILGQGPKLLIQFQNNGVVDDSQLPKDRFSAERLKGVDSTLKIQPAKLEDSAVYLCASSLLRPYEQYFGPGTRLTVT.